A selection of T cell receptor beta chains follows, all from one sample in a study of CD8 T cells in Susac syndrome. In TCRdb, the immunoSEQ multiplex PCR reads were re-called with MiXCR into one record per CDR3 protein. Of 150,000 to 200,000 distinct CDR3 sequences in the sample, roughly 93% were seen once. Sequencing was performed on CD4+ T cells from PBMCs. Source of these receptors: a human donor in good health. CDR3s include the opening cysteine and the closing phenylalanine or tryptophan. Each record gives: clone size, J gene, V gene, D gene, CDR3 DNA, CDR3 protein. D genes are given only for firm matches. The size entry is marked missing in some rows and otherwise reads once, few, many or a size class.

abundance: -; j_gene: TRBJ2-7; v_gene: TRBV10-1; d_gene: -; CDR3nt: TGCGCCAGCAGTCGAGGTCCCTACGAGCAGTACTTC; CDR3aa: CASSRGPYEQYF
abundance: few; j_gene: TRBJ1-6; v_gene: TRBV9; d_gene: TRBD1; CDR3nt: TGTGCCAGCAGCCCGGAAACAGGGGCTTCACCCCTCCACTTT; CDR3aa: CASSPETGASPLHF
abundance: once; j_gene: TRBJ2-1; v_gene: TRBV19; d_gene: TRBD2; CDR3nt: TGTGCCAGTAGACCGGGACTAGCGGGGGGGCGCTTTGAGCAGTTCTTC; CDR3aa: CASRPGLAGGRFEQFF
abundance: -; j_gene: TRBJ2-3; v_gene: TRBV20-1; d_gene: TRBD1; CDR3nt: TGCAGTGCTTTGGACAGGGATACGCAGTATTTT; CDR3aa: CSALDRDTQYF
abundance: -; j_gene: TRBJ1-2; v_gene: TRBV5-4; d_gene: -; CDR3nt: TGTGCCAGCAGCTTGCACGATCCGGGCTATGGCTACACCTTC; CDR3aa: CASSLHDPGYGYTF
abundance: -; j_gene: TRBJ2-5; v_gene: TRBV9; d_gene: -; CDR3nt: TGTGCCAGCAGCGTAGAGGCGAGGGGGACCCAGTACTTC; CDR3aa: CASSVEARGTQYF
abundance: -; j_gene: TRBJ2-7; v_gene: TRBV18; d_gene: -; CDR3nt: TGTGCCAGCTCTACCAGCCGGGACTACGAGCAGTACTTC; CDR3aa: CASSTSRDYEQYF
abundance: few; j_gene: TRBJ2-1; v_gene: TRBV2; d_gene: TRBD2; CDR3nt: TGTGCCAGCAGTCTCGGGACTAGCTCCTACAATGAGCAGTTCTTC; CDR3aa: CASSLGTSSYNEQFF
abundance: -; j_gene: TRBJ2-1; v_gene: TRBV3-1; d_gene: -; CDR3nt: TGTGCCAGCAGCCAAGTGGGCTTCAATGAGCAGTTCTTC; CDR3aa: CASSQVGFNEQFF
abundance: few; j_gene: TRBJ2-5; v_gene: TRBV5-1; d_gene: -; CDR3nt: TGCGCCAGCAGCTTGACGGGGAGGTCCGAGGAGACCCAGTACTTC; CDR3aa: CASSLTGRSEETQYF
abundance: -; j_gene: TRBJ2-7; v_gene: TRBV2; d_gene: TRBD1; CDR3nt: TGTGCCAGCTCCCAGTCGGGTACAGGGGTCGAGCAGTACTTC; CDR3aa: CASSQSGTGVEQYF
abundance: -; j_gene: TRBJ2-5; v_gene: TRBV6-1; d_gene: TRBD1; CDR3nt: TGTGCCAGCAGGAAACAGGGGGAGGAGACCCAGTACTTC; CDR3aa: CASRKQGEETQYF
abundance: once; j_gene: TRBJ2-3; v_gene: TRBV12-3/TRBV12-4; d_gene: -; CDR3nt: TGTGCCAGCAGTCTAGGGGTTTCCTTCACAGATACGCAGTATTTT; CDR3aa: CASSLGVSFTDTQYF
abundance: -; j_gene: TRBJ2-2; v_gene: TRBV7-9; d_gene: -; CDR3nt: TGTGCCAGCAGCTTACAGGGGCTCACCGGGGAGCTGTTTTTT; CDR3aa: CASSLQGLTGELFF
abundance: -; j_gene: TRBJ1-2; v_gene: TRBV6-1; d_gene: -; CDR3nt: TGTGCCAGCAGCCGCGACAGATTAAGCTACACCTTC; CDR3aa: CASSRDRLSYTF
abundance: -; j_gene: TRBJ2-3; v_gene: TRBV6-5; d_gene: -; CDR3nt: TGTGCCAGCAGTTACTCAGCCCGACAAGGAGATACGCAGTATTTT; CDR3aa: CASSYSARQGDTQYF
abundance: -; j_gene: TRBJ1-5; v_gene: TRBV5-1; d_gene: TRBD1; CDR3nt: TGCGCCAGCAGCTTGGGGGGACAGGGACATCAGCCCCAGCATTTT; CDR3aa: CASSLGGQGHQPQHF
abundance: -; j_gene: TRBJ2-3; v_gene: TRBV20-1; d_gene: -; CDR3nt: TGCAGTGCTGGCGCTGCGGAGGGGGCGATAGATACGCAGTATTTT; CDR3aa: CSAGAAEGAIDTQYF
abundance: -; j_gene: TRBJ2-4; v_gene: TRBV12-3/TRBV12-4; d_gene: TRBD1; CDR3nt: TGTGCCAGCAGTTTAAAGGGGGCCGAAAACATTCAGTACTTC; CDR3aa: CASSLKGAENIQYF
abundance: -; j_gene: TRBJ2-5; v_gene: TRBV4-2; d_gene: TRBD2; CDR3nt: TGTGCCAGCAGCCAAGAAGAGGGACTAGCCGGCGGGACCCAGTACTTC; CDR3aa: CASSQEEGLAGGTQYF
abundance: -; j_gene: TRBJ2-6; v_gene: TRBV3-1; d_gene: -; CDR3nt: TGTGCCAGCAGCCAAATATTTTCGGGGTCTGGGGCCAACGTCCTGACTTTC; CDR3aa: CASSQIFSGSGANVLTF
abundance: -; j_gene: TRBJ2-1; v_gene: TRBV6-5; d_gene: -; CDR3nt: TGTGCCAGCAGTTACTCGAGGGGTGTGAGACACAATGAGCAGTTCTTC; CDR3aa: CASSYSRGVRHNEQFF
abundance: -; j_gene: TRBJ2-1; v_gene: TRBV2; d_gene: -; CDR3nt: TGTGCCAGCAGTGTGGGGGGCCAGTCCTACAATGAGCAGTTCTTC; CDR3aa: CASSVGGQSYNEQFF
abundance: -; j_gene: TRBJ1-1; v_gene: TRBV4-2; d_gene: TRBD1; CDR3nt: TGTGCCAGCAGCCAAGGACAAACAGGGGCTGAAGCTTTCTTT; CDR3aa: CASSQGQTGAEAFF
abundance: -; j_gene: TRBJ2-7; v_gene: TRBV2; d_gene: -; CDR3nt: TGTGCCAGCACAAGACTTAGGGACCCCAGCCAGTACTTC; CDR3aa: CASTRLRDPSQYF
abundance: -; j_gene: TRBJ1-5; v_gene: TRBV6-2/TRBV6-3; d_gene: -; CDR3nt: TGTGCCAGCAGTTATCACCGAAATAATCAGCCCCAGCATTTT; CDR3aa: CASSYHRNNQPQHF
abundance: -; j_gene: TRBJ1-4; v_gene: TRBV6-5; d_gene: -; CDR3nt: TGTGCCAGCAGCCCTCTTTTCGAGAGTGAAAAACTGTTTTTT; CDR3aa: CASSPLFESEKLFF
abundance: -; j_gene: TRBJ1-3; v_gene: TRBV13; d_gene: -; CDR3nt: TGTGCCAGCAGCTTAGAGTTCGGGGAGGGCATTTCTGGAAACACCATATATTTT; CDR3aa: CASSLEFGEGISGNTIYF
abundance: -; j_gene: TRBJ2-1; v_gene: TRBV3-1; d_gene: TRBD2; CDR3nt: TGTGCCAGCAGCCGCCGGACTAGCGGGGACCACAATGAGCAGTTCTTC; CDR3aa: CASSRRTSGDHNEQFF
abundance: -; j_gene: TRBJ1-5; v_gene: TRBV3-1; d_gene: -; CDR3nt: TGTGCCAGCAGCCTATCGGACAGCAATCAGCCCCAGCATTTT; CDR3aa: CASSLSDSNQPQHF
abundance: -; j_gene: TRBJ2-7; v_gene: TRBV10-2; d_gene: -; CDR3nt: TGCGCCAGCACTGACAGGGCGGGAGAGCAGTACTTC; CDR3aa: CASTDRAGEQYF
abundance: -; j_gene: TRBJ1-2; v_gene: TRBV19; d_gene: TRBD1; CDR3nt: TGTGCCAGTAGTTCCCAGACAGGGGGCTTTGGTGGCTACACCTTC; CDR3aa: CASSSQTGGFGGYTF
abundance: -; j_gene: TRBJ2-3; v_gene: TRBV29-1; d_gene: TRBD1; CDR3nt: TGCAGCGTTGTACACGGACAGGGAACTACAGATACGCAGTATTTT; CDR3aa: CSVVHGQGTTDTQYF
abundance: -; j_gene: TRBJ2-5; v_gene: TRBV10-3; d_gene: TRBD2; CDR3nt: TGTGCCATCAAAGGAAGCGGGGTAGAGACCCAGTACTTC; CDR3aa: CAIKGSGVETQYF
abundance: -; j_gene: TRBJ1-4; v_gene: TRBV12-3/TRBV12-4; d_gene: TRBD1; CDR3nt: TGTGCCAGCAGTGACGGACAGGGGGCGAATGAAAAACTGTTTTTT; CDR3aa: CASSDGQGANEKLFF
abundance: -; j_gene: TRBJ1-1; v_gene: TRBV29-1; d_gene: -; CDR3nt: TGCAGCGTCTCCCCGGGTCAGGGCATGAACACTGAAGCTTTCTTT; CDR3aa: CSVSPGQGMNTEAFF
abundance: -; j_gene: TRBJ2-7; v_gene: TRBV9; d_gene: TRBD1; CDR3nt: TGTGCCAGCAGCGGCGCGGGACAGGGGCATGAGCAGTACTTC; CDR3aa: CASSGAGQGHEQYF